This T cell receptor (beta chain) derives from a study of blood T cell repertoires in COVID-19. Study-wide background: There were acute and convalescent COVID-19 samples, and they came from the United States, Italy and Spain. Sample material is recorded as cDNA or gDNA derived from T cells, B-cell-depleted T cells, or PBMCs.

Only in-frame clones appear in the TCRdb table, and some are missing; sequencing was by immunoSEQ multiplex PCR. This table has more than 200,000 clones, about 87% appearing once. Losses at the gene ends were 5 bases for V and 6 bases for J; bases not matched to a gene: 4. The CDR3 is 13 amino acids. The V gene's germline CDR1 is SGHNT and CDR2 YYREEE (reference sequence). Allocation to cohorts depended on clinical history reported by the participants. Recovered participants had two consecutive negative NP/OP PCR tests, healthcare professional clearance, or symptom resolution. This chain joins TRBV5-4 and TRBJ1-2; 10 bases map to TRBD1. This clonotype originated in a woman between 45 and 60 years old who had recovered from COVID-19. The material sequenced was PBMCs or T cells enriched from blood (not recorded which). CDR3 nucleotides: TGTGCCAGCAGACCGACAGGGGGCAATGGCTACACCTTC. Protein sequence: CASRPTGGNGYTF.